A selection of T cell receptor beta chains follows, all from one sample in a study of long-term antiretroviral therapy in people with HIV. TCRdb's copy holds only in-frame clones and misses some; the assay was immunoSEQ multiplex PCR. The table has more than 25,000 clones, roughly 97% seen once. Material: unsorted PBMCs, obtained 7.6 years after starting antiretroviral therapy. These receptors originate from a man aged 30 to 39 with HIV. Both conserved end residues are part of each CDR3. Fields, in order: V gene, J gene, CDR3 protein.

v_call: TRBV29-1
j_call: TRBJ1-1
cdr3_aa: CSVVALLTENTEAFF

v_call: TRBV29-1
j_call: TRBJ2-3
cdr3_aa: CSVDSSGGRWEADTQYF

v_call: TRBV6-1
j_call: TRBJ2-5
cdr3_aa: CASSEVELETQYF

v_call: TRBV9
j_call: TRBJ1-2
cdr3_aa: CASSVDGHDSYGYTF

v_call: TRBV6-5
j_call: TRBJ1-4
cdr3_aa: CASRNGGNEKLFF

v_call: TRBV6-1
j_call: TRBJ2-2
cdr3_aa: CASSSDGTGELFF

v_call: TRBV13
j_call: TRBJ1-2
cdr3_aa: CASSLRTAAANYGYTF

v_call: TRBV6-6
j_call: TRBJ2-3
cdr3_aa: CASSYGGNTQYF

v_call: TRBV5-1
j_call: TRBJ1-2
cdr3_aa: CASSQRDSRGYTF

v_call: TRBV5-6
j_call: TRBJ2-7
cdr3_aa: CASSLVSGRYEQYF

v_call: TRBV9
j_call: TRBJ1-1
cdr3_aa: CASSVVSSQVNTEAFF

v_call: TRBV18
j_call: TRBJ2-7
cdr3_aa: CASSPAGRQGAGEQYF

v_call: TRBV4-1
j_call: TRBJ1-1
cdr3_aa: CASSPQAENTEAFF

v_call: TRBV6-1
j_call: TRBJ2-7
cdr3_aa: CASSERGGGQIRQYF

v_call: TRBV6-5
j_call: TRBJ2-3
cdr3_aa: CASRQTKTGHNTQYF

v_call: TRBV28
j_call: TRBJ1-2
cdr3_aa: CASSLTEYGYTF

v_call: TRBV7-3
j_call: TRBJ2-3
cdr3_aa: CASSPEVGDTDTQYF

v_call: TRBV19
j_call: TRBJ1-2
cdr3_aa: CASSGRANYGYTF

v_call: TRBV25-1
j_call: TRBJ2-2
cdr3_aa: CASELAGNTGELFF

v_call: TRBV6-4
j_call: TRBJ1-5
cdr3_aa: CASSDGDVYNQPQHF

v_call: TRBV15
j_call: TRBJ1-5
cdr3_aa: CATSRVRQANQPQHF

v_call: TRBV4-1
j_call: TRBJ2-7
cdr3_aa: CASSQASAYEQYF

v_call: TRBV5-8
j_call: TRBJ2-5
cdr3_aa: CASSLGVGGASQETQYF

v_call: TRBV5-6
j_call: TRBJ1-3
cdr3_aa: CASSLSAASGNTIYF

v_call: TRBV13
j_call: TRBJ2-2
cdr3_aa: CASSQGAGWSGELFF

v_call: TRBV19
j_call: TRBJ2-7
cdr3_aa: CASSIALATYEQYF

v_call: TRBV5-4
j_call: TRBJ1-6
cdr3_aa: CASSFRGSPLHF

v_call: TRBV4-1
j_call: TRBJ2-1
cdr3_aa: CASSQDGGLVVF

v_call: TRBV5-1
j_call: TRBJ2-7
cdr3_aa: CASSLTGQVYEQYF